The T cell receptor (beta chain) under discussion was sequenced for a study of control samples from healthy donors and cancer patients. Trimming took off 0 bases at V and 5 bases at J, with 7 bases between the two ends. The germline V gene has CDR1 LGHNA and CDR2 YSLEER. The CDR3 loop spans 14 amino acids. Data came from immunoSEQ multiplex PCR; TCRdb stores just in-frame clones and leaves some out. The table shows 130,000 or so clones, with 75% to 95% occurring only once. This receptor was obtained from a young man in good health. Sequences were obtained from blood. The gene calls are TRBV4-3 and TRBJ1-4; possibly TRBD1 for D (6 bases). CDR3 in amino acids: CASSQDRGNEKLFF. CDR3 sequence (DNA): TGCGCCAGCAGCCAAGACAGGGGAAATGAAAAACTGTTTTTT.